The T cell receptor (beta chain) under discussion was sequenced for a study of beta chain features in type 1 diabetes. Turning to the study itself: The examined sorted cells totaled about 98 million across samples.

The CDR3 contains 14 residues. Germline CDR1 and CDR2: MNHNS and SASEGT. Trimming took 0 bases from V and 8 from J, leaving 12 bases between them. Of the isolated RNA, all was reverse transcribed, and so the sequenced material was expressed TCRB transcripts. Sequenced by immunoSEQ multiplex PCR; TCRdb stores in-frame clones only, minus some. The sample holds fewer than 400,000 clones, approximately 8.2% seen once. Notes on this clone: The antigen is not known.

Notes on the study in general: For patients, the naive, central memory and Treg TCRB repertoires appeared more alike than for healthy donors.

A CD45RO/CCR7/CD25/CD127/CD95/CD27 panel sorted naive, central memory, regulatory and stem cell-like memory CD4+ cells. The receptor was isolated from a woman between 18 and 30 years old in good health. The sample was central memory CD4+ T cells from blood. The V call is TRBV6-1, the J call TRBJ2-3; the D gene is possibly TRBD2 (5 bases). The CDR3 here is CASSEAQGLATQYF. For the CDR3, the DNA is TGTGCCAGCAGTGAAGCGCAAGGTCTAGCTACGCAGTATTTT.